The entry that follows covers one T cell receptor (beta chain) sequence. The antigen it binds to is not known. Base-call qualities are not available, and no considerably larger clone is one nucleotide away. The junction shows trimming of 7 bases on V and 5 bases on J, plus 17 bases between the germline ends. Inclusive of the bounding cysteine and phenylalanine, the CDR3 is 14 residues long. The kept DNA is CDR3 alone, 42 bases in frame from the first base. The donors were 40 or so Caucasian individuals from Russia, aged roughly 6 to 100 years, who were systemically healthy. About 9.1 milliliters of peripheral blood were collected from each donor into EDTA-treated Vacutainer tubes. Ficoll-Paque density-gradient centrifugation was used to isolate PBMCs, with at least 6 million per sample. Trizol reagent was used to extract total RNA from PBMCs, with at least 6 micrograms per sample. For every donor, an aliquot of PBMCs went through flow cytometry to measure the percentages of naive CD45RAhigh/CD27high T cells.

This sample was included in a study of blood T cells in healthy people across ages (dated by TCRdb to between 2015 and 2016). About the investigation overall: In model experiments, roughly one uniquely barcoded TCR beta cDNA molecule per two T cells was captured by template switching. The study measured age-related changes in TCR beta repertoire diversity using deep sequencing normalized with unique cDNA molecular identifiers. The donors were divided into four age groups: young (average roughly 15 years), middle-aged (approximately 42), aged (about 61) and long-lived (82). Donors of different ages were randomly distributed across sequencing lanes to avoid experimental bias. Two additional independent replicas of 1 million unique cDNA reads from the same blood draw were analyzed for two donors (one aged 18 to 29 and one aged 80 or older).

Findings and caveats that apply to the study as a whole: Because profiling used bulk unsorted PBMCs, naive and antigen-experienced compartments could not be compared conclusively. Compared with the aged group, more naive CD4+ T cells, fewer expanded clones and increased TCR diversity were shown by the long-lived group, suggesting age selection. Observed TCR beta diversity correlated strongly with the percentage of naive T cells measured by flow cytometry. Because donor CMV infection status was unknown, age-related changes in expanded clonotypes were potentially confounded. Observed TCR beta diversity per million T cells fell roughly linearly with age, and a significant reduction was already apparent by age approximately 41. Estimates of total diversity based on one million sequenced T cells were considered lower bounds and underestimates.

Libraries were made using 5' RACE. TCRdb lists the instrument as Illumina HiSeq 2500. A second about 7 to 11 cycle PCR used a sample-barcoded 5' primer and a J-beta primer mix. A unique molecular identifier was introduced onto each TCR beta cDNA molecule by a template-switch 5' adaptor carrying 12 random nucleotides. Each sample yielded at least 2.5 million CDR3-containing paired-end reads. The Mint cDNA synthesis kit, primed by a TRBC-specific oligonucleotide, was used to synthesize first-strand cDNA from all RNA. All cDNA was treated with uracil-DNA glycosylase and then went through a first 18-cycle PCR with the universal primers M1SS and BC2_uni_R. From the authors' description of their analysis: For normalization, 1 million high-quality reads were randomly selected from each sample, with every read carrying a distinct molecular identifier. Reads with shared molecular identifiers were discarded instead of being binned into consensus sequences. MiTCR, set to a Q25 quality threshold and the strictest error-elimination algorithm, was used for CDR3 identification, clonotype clustering and error correction. Lower-bound total TCR beta diversity was estimated with a nonparametric unseen species model using Euler transformation. The public reads were reanalyzed by TCRdb: fastp trimming at Q25, MiXCR alignment, in-frame beta chains only. CDR3 protein duplicates are merged, each entry listing the most common genes and DNA. None of the V and J calls come from the authors' own analysis; TCRdb made them. For this sample there are about 970,000 distinct CDR3 sequences; about 53% appear just once. Clones ranked in the top ten supply about a fifth of the sample.

The V gene is TRBV12-3 or TRBV12-4 and the J gene is TRBJ2-5; the D gene cannot be resolved beyond TRBD1 or TRBD2, each matching 5 bases. The receptor was derived from a woman aged 60-75 years in good health. The sequencing input was blood. The nucleotide sequence reads as follows: TGTGCCAGCATCAACACGGGGCGATGGGAGACCCAGTACTTC. Its protein is CASINTGRWETQYF.